This T cell receptor (beta chain) was captured by sequencing in a study of T cell responses to AZD1222 COVID-19 vaccine. Study-wide results and limits: Just a handful of AZD1222 recipients were seropositive at baseline.

This clone appeared a few times. Its antigen is not identified. Using immunoSEQ multiplex PCR, the repertoire was profiled, and TCRdb retains in-frame clones only, with some absent. The table lists 68,000 or so clones, 65% to 80% of them singletons. This CDR3 contains 15 residues. Losses at the gene ends were 6 bases for V and 0 bases for J; bases not matched to a gene: 3. Looked up from germline, CDR1 is LNHDA and CDR2 is SQIVND (reference sequence). The chain employs TRBV19 and TRBJ1-5; 9 nucleotides align to TRBD1. The sequencing here drew on peripheral blood, taken on day 0 of AZD1222 vaccination. The TCR originated in an adult in good health. CDR3 loop: CASRGTGISNQPQHF. CDR3 sequence (DNA): TGTGCCAGTAGGGGGACAGGGATTAGCAATCAGCCCCAGCATTTT.